The source of this T cell receptor beta chain is a study of blood T cell repertoires in COVID-19 (dated by TCRdb to the early 2020s). Study-wide context: The collaborator samples originated in the United States, Italy and Spain and spanned the acute and convalescent phases of COVID-19. Sample metadata almost always included a de-identified subject ID, COVID-19 status, age in years and sex. Subjects who had been exposed to COVID-19, were actively infected with it, or had recovered from it provided the deeply sampled blood TCRbeta repertoires that made up the dataset. The repertoires were released in a freely available public database meant as a resource for research on the immune response to SARS-CoV-2. The prospective study material was composed of cDNA or gDNA derived from T cells, B-cell-depleted T cells, or PBMCs. The samples were drawn from two sources: the first 160 participants of the ongoing ImmuneRACE study, and 1,200 or so subjects contributed by 6 global collaborators. Where available, HLA class I and class II types were obtained from metadata supplied by the sample provider rather than from assay-based typing.

As for this clone: Its antigen is unknown. Base qualities are missing; no much larger clone stands one base away.

Trimming accounts for 8 bases at V and 0 bases at J, while the number of junction bases matched to no gene is 8. The germline V gene encodes CDR1 SGHRS and CDR2 YFSETQ. Measured from the cysteine to the phenylalanine, the CDR3 is 16 residues long. Only the CDR3 part of the read is kept: 48 bases, read in frame from the first base. Whole blood was collected in K2EDTA tubes by collaborating institutions according to the institutions' own protocols. For TCRbeta analysis, collaborators shipped samples as frozen whole blood, isolated PBMCs, or DNA extracted from either of those sample types. General findings and caveats noted by the study authors: The quantity of clinical and demographic metadata differed by source and by participant and was supplied without curation.

TCRbeta CDR3 regions were amplified from genomic DNA by means of the immunoSEQ Assay, a bias-controlled multiplex PCR. The study's own analysis went as follows. The number of nucleated cells in each sample was estimated from the amplification of reference gene primers within the assay. To quantify the absolute abundance of each unique TCRbeta CDR3 rearrangement, sequence reads were collapsed and filtered. For each sample, productive Simpson clonality was calculated as the square root of Simpson's diversity index over productive rearrangements. TCRdb provides this immuneACCESS table in a form limited to in-frame rearrangements. Some clones are lacking; in checked studies, under half of them reflect an unresolved V gene, and why the rest are absent is not known. The DNA was the basis for D and trimming; V, J and clone size are from that table. In this sample the table shows tens of thousands of clones, 80% to 85% of which occur a single time. 28% of the sample is held by the ten biggest clonotypes.

Sequences were obtained from peripheral blood. This TCR was recovered from a human donor in a cohort sampled during active COVID-19. The chain couples TRBV5-1 to TRBJ2-6; the junction holds 7 bases that match TRBD2. The DNA is TGCGCCAGTACCCGGGGGGTTTTCTCTGGGGCCAACGTCCTGACTTTC. This encodes CASTRGVFSGANVLTF.